The 20 T cell receptor beta chains listed next were all sequenced from one sample in a study of blood T cells in healthy people across ages (dated by TCRdb to 2015 to 2017). Receptors were amplified or captured by 5' RACE. Sequenced using an Illumina HiSeq 2500. A second PCR of roughly 6 to 11 cycles was run with a J-beta primer mix and a sample-barcoded 5' primer. The raw public data were reprocessed by TCRdb itself: fastp quality trimming at Q25, MiXCR clonotype calling, in-frame beta chains only. Duplicate CDR3 protein sequences are folded into a single record with the most common DNA and genes. The sample yields around 1.5 million distinct CDR3 sequences; about 31% were counted once. The ten largest clones represent about 11% of the sample. The sequencing input was blood. Source of these receptors: a woman aged 25 to 39 in good health.

The chain couples TRBV27 to TRBJ2-3; TRBD2 matches at 7 bases. The CDR3 sequence is 15 residues long. V lost 4 bases, J lost 0 bases, and 4 bases stayed unmatched. In germline, CDR1 is MNHEY, CDR2 SMNVEV (reference sequence). The CDR3, as DNA: TGTGCCAGCAGTTGGATCGGGGGGAGCACAGATACGCAGTATTTT. Translating it yields CASSWIGGSTDTQYF.

The chain employs TRBV5-1 and TRBJ2-3; the match to TRBD1 covers 9 bases. Germline CDR1 and CDR2: SGHRS and YFSETQ. V dropped 4 bases and J dropped 4; count of bases not matched to a gene: 7. The CDR3 runs to 15 residues. CDR3 DNA: TGCGCCAGCAGCAGGGGACAGGGTGGCGCAGATACGCAGTATTTT. Translated, it gives CASSRGQGGADTQYF.

The chain links TRBV7-6 to TRBJ2-5; the match to TRBD2 covers 9 bases. The CDR3 runs to 19 residues. Germline trimming cut 1 base from V and 6 bases from J; bases unmatched to any gene: 18. CDR1 is SGHVS, CDR2 FNYEAQ, per germline. The CDR3 DNA sequence: TGTGCCAGCAGCTTAGGTCGGCGGGAGGGTGGTTTCTCCGGGAAGACCCAGTACTTC. Encoded protein: CASSLGRREGGFSGKTQYF.

This sequence joins TRBV28 and TRBJ1-5; TRBD1 aligns across 8 bases. Germline CDR1 reads MDHEN; CDR2 reads SYDVKM. This CDR3 has 16 residues. V gave up 2 bases and J gave up 6 bases; unmatched junction bases: 9. The CDR3 loop is CASSLSRGRVVQPQHF. CDR3 DNA: TGTGCCAGCAGTTTAAGCAGGGGGCGAGTTGTTCAGCCCCAGCATTTT.

This rearrangement joins TRBV4-1 to TRBJ2-2; TRBD1 or TRBD2 may be the D gene (6 bases each). Germline CDR1 reads MGHRA; CDR2 reads YSYEKL. This CDR3 is built from 17 residues. Deletions cut 3 bases from V and 0 bases from J, with 14 bases between. CDR3 protein: CASSHPRGGANTGELFF. DNA of the CDR3: TGCGCCAGCAGCCACCCCAGGGGAGGCGCGAACACCGGGGAGCTGTTTTTT.

The sample holds a few counts of this clonotype. The rearrangement uses TRBV30 and TRBJ2-1; 7 bases line up with TRBD2. Germline-derived CDR1 and CDR2 are GTSNPN and SVGIG (reference sequence). This CDR3 has 12 amino acids. The V and J ends lost 0 bases and 9 bases, in that order; junction bases with no gene match: 2. CDR3 region: CAWSVGGSEQFF. In DNA form, the CDR3 reads TGTGCCTGGAGTGTGGGGGGGAGTGAGCAGTTCTTC.

Many counts were recorded for this clonotype. The V gene is TRBV29-1, the J gene TRBJ1-4, with D perhaps matching TRBD1 (5 bases). Germline assignment: CDR1 SQVTM and CDR2 ANQGSEA. The CDR3 spans 13 residues. Trimming took 1 base from V and 5 from J, leaving 8 bases between them. CDR3 nucleotide sequence: TGCAGCGTTGAAGGACAGATCAATGAAAAACTGTTTTTT. Translating it yields CSVEGQINEKLFF. The full variable domain, rest sourced from reference TRBV29-1 and TRBJ1-4, is SAVISQKPSRDICQRGTSLTIQCQVDSQVTMMFWYRQQPGQSLTLIATANQGSEATYESGFVIDKFPISRPNLTFSTLTVSNMSPEDSSIYLCSVEGQINEKLFFGSGTQLSVL.

This rearrangement joins TRBV20-1 to TRBJ1-4; tentative D call: TRBD1 (5 bases). The V and J ends lost 6 bases and 11 bases respectively, with 19 bases between them. This CDR3 region has 13 residues. Per germline, CDR1 DFQATT and CDR2 SNEGSKA (reference sequence). As DNA, the CDR3 is TGCAGTGCCGGTGATGGGGGATTGGGGAAACTGTTTTTT. Its translation is CSAGDGGLGKLFF.

The chain couples TRBV11-2 to TRBJ2-3; unclear D gene. Trimming left V 5 bases short and J 2 bases short, with 11 bases between. CDR3 length equals 14 residues. Per the germline V gene, CDR1 is SGHAT and CDR2 is FQNNGV. CDR3 DNA: TGTGCCAGCAGCCCCCCTGAGGTCACAGATACGCAGTATTTT. Translation: CASSPPEVTDTQYF.

The V call is TRBV7-6, the J call TRBJ1-4; D possibly corresponds to TRBD1 (6 bases). The CDR3 has 11 residues. Trimming pared 6 bases from V and 7 bases from J, leaving 6 bases between. Germline CDR1 SGHVS, CDR2 FNYEAQ. The CDR3 loop reads CASRTGEKLFF. The CDR3, as DNA: TGTGCCAGCAGGACAGGTGAAAAACTGTTTTTT.

The chain carries TRBV7-2 and TRBJ2-5, with D possibly being TRBD2 (5 bases). The J call may be in error: the DNA end matches TRBJ2-7 better. CDR3 length: 12 amino acids. Per germline, CDR1 SGHTA and CDR2 FQGNSA. The CDR3 here is CASSRGVCEQYF. In nucleotides, the CDR3 is TGTGCCAGCAGCCGGGGAGTCTGCGAGCAGTACTTC.

This chain uses TRBV29-1 with TRBJ1-2; D unclear. The CDR3 extends over 13 amino acids. The germline CDR1 and CDR2 sequences are SQVTM and ANQGSEA. Trimming shortened V by 3 bases and J by 3 bases, and 11 bases separated the two germline ends. As DNA, the CDR3 is TGCAGCGTTGATTTAGTCAGCTACTATGGCTACACCTTC. Its translation is CSVDLVSYYGYTF. Drawing the rest from reference TRBV29-1 and TRBJ1-2, the complete variable domain is SAVISQKPSRDICQRGTSLTIQCQVDSQVTMMFWYRQQPGQSLTLIATANQGSEATYESGFVIDKFPISRPNLTFSTLTVSNMSPEDSSIYLCSVDLVSYYGYTFGSGTRLTVV.

The sample holds a few counts of this clonotype. The CDR3 reads CASSLGAGQGTYEQYF. The CDR3 DNA reads TGTGCCAGCAGCTTAGGGGCGGGACAGGGTACCTACGAGCAGTACTTC. The chain has TRBV7-6 and TRBJ2-7, with 9 bases fitting TRBD1. J gave up 2 bases and V 1 base, and 6 bases lay outside the gene matches. CDR1 is SGHVS, CDR2 FNYEAQ, per germline. The length of the CDR3 is 16 residues. The full variable domain, its missing parts supplied by reference TRBV7-6 and TRBJ2-7, is GAGVSQSPRYKVTKRGQDVALRCDPISGHVSLYWYRQALGQGPEFLTYFNYEAQQDKSGLPNDRFSAERPEGSISTLTIQRTEQRDSAMYRCASSLGAGQGTYEQYFGPGTRLTVT.

This clonotype was seen only a few times. The rearrangement uses TRBV7-8 and TRBJ2-1; the D is unclear. The germline gives CDR1 SGHVS, CDR2 FQNEAQ. Trimming removed 3 bases at V and 5 bases at J, with 8 bases between. The CDR3 covers 13 residues. The CDR3: CASSLYSDNEQFF. CDR3 bases: TGTGCCAGCAGCTTGTACTCAGACAATGAGCAGTTCTTC.

The chain uses TRBV29-1 and TRBJ2-3; unclear D gene. Germline CDR1 SQVTM, CDR2 ANQGSEA. V lost 1 base to trimming and J lost 0 bases, with 11 bases between them. CDR3 size: 15 residues. CDR3 in DNA: TGCAGCGTTGAAGGTGCCTCCTCTAGCACAGATACGCAGTATTTT. Amino acids: CSVEGASSSTDTQYF.

A few counts support this clonotype. The chain is built from TRBV20-1 and TRBJ1-1; D unclear. CDR1 DFQATT and CDR2 SNEGSKA come from the germline V gene (reference sequence). The CDR3 length is 11 residues. Trimming left V 6 bases short and J 5 bases short, with 10 bases between. This CDR3 is CSALKSTEAFF. The CDR3 DNA sequence: TGCAGTGCGTTAAAGTCGACTGAAGCTTTCTTT.

This clonotype was observed a few times. The chain recombines TRBV20-1 with TRBJ1-1; unclear D gene. V dropped 5 bases and J dropped 8 bases, with 15 bases sitting between them. The CDR3 sequence is 12 residues long. CDR1 and CDR2 (germline): DFQATT, SNEGSKA (reference sequence). The CDR3 here is CSAPLSNHEAFF. In DNA, the CDR3 is TGCAGTGCTCCGCTTTCGAACCACGAAGCTTTCTTT.

The chain recombines TRBV20-1 with TRBJ1-1; the match to TRBD1 covers 7 bases. This CDR3 has 18 residues. Unmatched junction bases numbered 17, after V lost 3 bases and J lost 1 base. Germline values: CDR1 DFQATT, CDR2 SNEGSKA (reference sequence). CDR3 sequence reads: CSASGPRSTGRSNTEAFF. CDR3 bases: TGCAGTGCTAGTGGACCCCGTTCGACAGGGCGATCGAACACTGAAGCTTTCTTT.

The chain employs TRBV6-5 and TRBJ2-7; possible D gene TRBD2, 6 bases. Trimming pared 10 bases from V and 2 bases from J, leaving 12 bases between. The V gene's germline CDR1 is MNHEY and CDR2 SVGAGI. The CDR3 is 12 amino acids. In nucleotides, the CDR3 is TGTGCCACCACGACGGGGGCCTACGAGCAGTACTTC. Protein product: CATTTGAYEQYF.

This rearrangement joins TRBV6-5 to TRBJ2-3; D unresolved. The CDR3 covers 13 residues. V was clipped by 0 bases and J by 6 bases, with 7 bases between them. Germline V gene sequence: CDR1 MNHEY, CDR2 SVGAGI. CDR3 DNA: TGTGCCAGCAGTTACTCCTCGTCTGATACGCAGTATTTT. This encodes CASSYSSSDTQYF.